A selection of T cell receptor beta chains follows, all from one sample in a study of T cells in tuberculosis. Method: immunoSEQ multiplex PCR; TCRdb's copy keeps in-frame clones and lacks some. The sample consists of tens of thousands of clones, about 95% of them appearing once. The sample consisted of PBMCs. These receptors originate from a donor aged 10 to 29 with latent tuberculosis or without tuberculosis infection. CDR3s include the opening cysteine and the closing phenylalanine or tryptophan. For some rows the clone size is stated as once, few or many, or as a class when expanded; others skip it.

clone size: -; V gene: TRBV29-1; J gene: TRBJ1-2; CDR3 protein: CSVEPPVNYGYTF
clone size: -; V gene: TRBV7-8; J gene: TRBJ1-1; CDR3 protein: CASSPNTVNTEAFF
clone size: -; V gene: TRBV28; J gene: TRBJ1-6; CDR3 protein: CASRLTAGGNSPLHF
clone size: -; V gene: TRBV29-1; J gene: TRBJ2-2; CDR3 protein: CSVGQNTGELFF
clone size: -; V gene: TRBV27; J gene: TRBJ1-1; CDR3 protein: CASSLAGAGEAFF
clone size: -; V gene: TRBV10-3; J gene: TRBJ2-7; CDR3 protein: CAISEGTDAPEQYF
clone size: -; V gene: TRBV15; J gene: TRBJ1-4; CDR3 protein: CATSRGPQEKLFF
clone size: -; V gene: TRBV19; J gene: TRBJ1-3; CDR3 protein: CASSPSRSNTIYF
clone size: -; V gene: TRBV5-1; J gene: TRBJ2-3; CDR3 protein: CASSLQGTDTQYF
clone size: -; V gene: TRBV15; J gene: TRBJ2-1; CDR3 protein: CATSRDRAVYNEQFF
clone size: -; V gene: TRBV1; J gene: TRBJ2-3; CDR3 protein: CTSSQDPGTGETDTQYF
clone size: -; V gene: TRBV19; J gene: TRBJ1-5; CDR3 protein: CASSIGGGVDRGRQPQHF
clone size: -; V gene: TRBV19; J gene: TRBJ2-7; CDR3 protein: CASTTERGYSYEQYF
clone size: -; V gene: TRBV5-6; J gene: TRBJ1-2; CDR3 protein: CASSPGTANYGYTF
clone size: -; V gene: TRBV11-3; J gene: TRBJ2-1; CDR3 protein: CASSSPGQGASSSYNEQFF
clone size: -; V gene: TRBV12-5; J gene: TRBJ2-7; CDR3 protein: CASGSGQGAYEQYF
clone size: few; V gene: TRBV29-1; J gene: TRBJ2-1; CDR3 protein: CSVTTGGAGPEQFF
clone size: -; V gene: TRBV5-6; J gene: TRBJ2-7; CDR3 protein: CASSSGQDYEQYF
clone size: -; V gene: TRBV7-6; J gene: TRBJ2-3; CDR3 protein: CASSPVTSGDTDTQYF